The clone carrying this T cell receptor beta chain was observed at least ten times. Its antigen is undetermined. V shed 2 bases and J 4 bases; nucleotides not matched to a gene: 10. Germline V gives CDR1 DFQATT, CDR2 SNEGSKA (reference sequence). This CDR3 is 16 amino acids long. Using its own MiXCR run on the 5' RACE reads, TCRdb lists one record per CDR3 protein. The sample contains fewer than 250,000 distinct CDR3 sequences, roughly 15% of which appear only once. This record belongs to a study of T-cell memory formation after mild COVID-19. Notes on the study in general: Pre-infection memory contained some responding clones, which suggested that cross-reactive memory had joined. Contracting clones, day 15 to 85, had balanced CD4/CD8, and later expanders favored CD4+.

Sequenced: PBMCs or a T cell subset sorted from them (not recorded which). This clonotype originated in an adult woman who had mild COVID-19 (a few samples of this study predate the infection). Cell type and time point are not known. The V gene is TRBV20-1, the J gene TRBJ2-5; the match to TRBD2 covers 10 bases. The DNA of the CDR3 is TGCAGTGCTAGAAACCTAGCGGGAGTTCGTCTAGAGACCCAGTACTTC. Protein: CSARNLAGVRLETQYF.